A single sample is the source of the 2 T cell receptor beta chains below, sequenced in a study of PD-1 blockade in classical Hodgkin lymphoma. All trial patients relapsed after autologous stem cell transplantation. Generated by immunoSEQ multiplex PCR, the TCRdb table keeps only in-frame clones and is missing some. The sample includes about 13,000 clones, roughly 78% of them seen just once. The sequencing here drew on peripheral blood mononuclear cells (PBMCs), taken at baseline. These receptors were obtained from a human donor with classical Hodgkin lymphoma.

The chain combines TRBV19 with TRBJ1-5, with D unclear. This CDR3 spans 13 amino acids. The V end was cut by 6 bases, the J end by 2 bases, with 8 bases between. The germline gives CDR1 LNHDA, CDR2 SQIVND (reference sequence). The CDR3 nucleotides are TGTGCCAGTAGCCCGGATGGCAATCAGCCCCAGCATTTT. It codes for CASSPDGNQPQHF.

Comments on this clone: Compared with germline, one end of the junction differs, possibly owing to a read error. The V call is TRBV7-2, the J call TRBJ1-6, with D possibly being TRBD1 (5 bases). CDR3 size: 15 residues. The V gene's germline CDR1 is SGHTA and CDR2 FQGNSA. The CDR3 loop is CASSHHWDLNSPLHF. The CDR3 DNA sequence: TGTGCCAGCAGCCATCATTGGGACCTCAATTCCCCCCTCCACTTT.